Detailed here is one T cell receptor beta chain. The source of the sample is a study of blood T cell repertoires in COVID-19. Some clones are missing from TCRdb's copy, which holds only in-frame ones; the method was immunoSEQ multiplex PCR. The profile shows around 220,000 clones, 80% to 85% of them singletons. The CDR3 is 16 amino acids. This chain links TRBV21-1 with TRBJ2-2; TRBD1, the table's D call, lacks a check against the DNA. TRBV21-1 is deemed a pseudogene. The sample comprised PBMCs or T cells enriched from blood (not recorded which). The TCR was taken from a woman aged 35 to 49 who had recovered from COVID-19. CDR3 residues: CASRAGQGENTGELFF. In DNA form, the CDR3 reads TGTGCCAGCAGAGCAGGACAGGGGGAGAACACCGGGGAGCTGTTTTTT.